This is a list of T cell receptor beta chains from one sample in a study of shared clonotypes between healthy human individuals. The method was immunoSEQ multiplex PCR; TCRdb's version includes in-frame clones alone and lacks a portion of them. The sample contains approximately 940,000 clones, roughly 72% of which appear only once. Sequencing was done on a sample of memory CD4+ T cells sorted from blood. These receptors all stem from a man aged 18 to 30 in good health. Each CDR3 is given with its conserved first and last residue. Each record gives: clone size, V gene, D gene, J gene, CDR3 DNA, CDR3 protein. A D gene is named only where the DNA matches it firmly. Size is omitted from some rows. Given values are once, few, many or a class for expanded clones.

.,TRBV25-1,.,TRBJ2-3,TGTGCCAGCCAGGCGGGACACGGCACAGATACGCAGTATTTT,CASQAGHGTDTQYF
.,TRBV6-1,.,TRBJ2-7,TGTGCCAGCAGTGAATCGTTTGGGAGCTCCTACGAGCAGTACTTC,CASSESFGSSYEQYF
.,TRBV6-5,.,TRBJ2-7,TGTGCCAGCACCGGTCACTACAACGAGCAGTACTTC,CASTGHYNEQYF
.,TRBV4-1,.,TRBJ1-2,TGCGCCAGCAGCCAAGATCTGAACAGGTCGGGCAGCTACACCTTC,CASSQDLNRSGSYTF
once,TRBV5-1,TRBD1,TRBJ2-7,TGCGCCAGCAGCCCCGGACCGGCCGACAGGGCCTACGAGCAGTACTTC,CASSPGPADRAYEQYF
once,TRBV30,TRBD2,TRBJ2-2,TGTGCCTGGAGTAGCGGGGGCGCAACGACCGGGGAGCTGTTTTTT,CAWSSGGATTGELFF
.,TRBV6-5,.,TRBJ1-3,TGTGCCAGCAGTACCCGGGGCAACTCTGGAAACACCATATATTTT,CASSTRGNSGNTIYF
.,TRBV2,TRBD1,TRBJ1-1,TGTGCCAGCACTATAGGACAGGGGGCAGGGAACACTGAAGCTTTCTTT,CASTIGQGAGNTEAFF
once,TRBV7-2,.,TRBJ2-2,TGTGCCAGCAGCTTAATTGGTACCGGGGAGCTGTTTTTT,CASSLIGTGELFF
.,TRBV6-1,.,TRBJ2-7,TGTGCCAGCAGTGCTTCCGGGACGGGCACCTACGAGCAGTACTTC,CASSASGTGTYEQYF
.,TRBV11-2,TRBD1,TRBJ2-5,TGTGCCATGGCCCCGGGACAGGGGTATTCACGGGAGACCCAGTACTTC,CAMAPGQGYSRETQYF
.,TRBV6-1,TRBD2,TRBJ2-5,TGTGCCAGCAGGAGGCGGGGGGGCTGGGAGACCCAGTACTTC,CASRRRGGWETQYF
.,TRBV5-6,TRBD1,TRBJ1-5,TGTGCCAGCAGCCTAGGACAGGCTGGGCCCCAGCATTTT,CASSLGQAGPQHF
.,TRBV2,.,TRBJ1-2,TGTGCCAGCAGTGAAATAGGGGATACCCGCTATGGCTACACCTTC,CASSEIGDTRYGYTF
.,TRBV4-1,.,TRBJ1-3,TGCGCCAGCAGCCCCCCCGGGCCGGAAGGAAACACCATATATTTT,CASSPPGPEGNTIYF
.,TRBV19,TRBD1,TRBJ1-1,TGTGCCAGGTCGGACAGGGCGGTTGAAGCTTTCTTT,CARSDRAVEAFF
.,TRBV4-2,.,TRBJ2-7,TGTGCCAGCAGCCAAGTTGTGTCTAGCCCCCAGTTC,CASSQVVSSPQF
.,TRBV30,TRBD1,TRBJ1-1,TGTGCCTGGGGACAGGGGAACACTGAAGCTTTCTTT,CAWGQGNTEAFF
.,TRBV15,.,TRBJ2-2,TGTGCCACCAGCACCTATTCGGGCCGGGACTTTTACACCGGGGAGCTGTTTTTT,CATSTYSGRDFYTGELFF
.,TRBV11-2,.,TRBJ2-5,TGTGCCAGCAGCTTAACCCAGGGTCGACAAGAGACCCAGTACTTC,CASSLTQGRQETQYF
few,TRBV16,TRBD1,TRBJ1-6,TGTGCCAGCAGCCAATCTTTTGGGACAGGGAATTCACCCCTCCACTTT,CASSQSFGTGNSPLHF
.,TRBV7-3,TRBD1,TRBJ1-4,TGTGCCAGCAGCCCGACAGGGGGCCCTAATGAAAAACTGTTTTTT,CASSPTGGPNEKLFF
.,TRBV28,TRBD1,TRBJ1-2,TGTGCCAGCAGTCCGTCCCCGGGACAGGATGACTATGGCTACACCTTC,CASSPSPGQDDYGYTF
.,TRBV27,TRBD1,TRBJ1-1,TGTGCCAGCAGTTCCTTGGACAGGAGCGCAGCTTTCTTT,CASSSLDRSAAFF
.,TRBV10-3,.,TRBJ1-4,TGTGCCATCAGTGGATCCAACTCTACAACTAATGAAAAACTGTTTTTT,CAISGSNSTTNEKLFF
.,TRBV5-1,.,TRBJ2-1,TGCGCCAGCAGCCCATTACAGGGTTACAATGAGCAGTTCTTC,CASSPLQGYNEQFF
.,TRBV19,TRBD1,TRBJ1-1,TGTGCCAGCGGACAGGGGCGCGGCACTGAAGCTTTCTTT,CASGQGRGTEAFF
.,TRBV18,.,TRBJ2-2,TGTGCCAGCTCATCCGACAGCACCGGGGAGCTGTTTTTT,CASSSDSTGELFF
once,TRBV5-6,TRBD2,TRBJ2-7,TGTGCCAGCAGCTTTGGGGTCGGCGGGAGGGCCTTCTACGAGCAGTACTTC,CASSFGVGGRAFYEQYF
.,TRBV2,TRBD2,TRBJ2-2,TGTGCCAGCAGTTCAGCGGGAGGGCGAAACACCGGGGAGCTGTTTTTT,CASSSAGGRNTGELFF
.,TRBV18,.,TRBJ2-5,TGTGCCAGCTCCTTAGGCGGCAGAAAAGAGACCCAGTACTTC,CASSLGGRKETQYF
.,TRBV14,.,TRBJ1-4,TGTGCCAGCAGCCCACAGGCGCGGGGGGAAAAACTGTTTTTT,CASSPQARGEKLFF